Shown below are 21 T cell receptor beta chains from a single sample sequenced in a study of blood T cell repertoires in COVID-19. The data were produced by immunoSEQ multiplex PCR, yet TCRdb's version contains in-frame clones alone and is incomplete. The sample gives around 170,000 clones, around 84% of which show up once; roughly 14% is in the top ten. Sequencing was performed on peripheral blood. The receptors come from a man aged 30 to 45 with active or convalescent COVID-19.

The chain recombines TRBV6-5 with TRBJ1-3, with TRBD1 matching over 8 bases. In germline, CDR1 is MNHEY, CDR2 SVGAGI. V shed 5 bases and J 0 bases; nucleotides not matched to a gene: 3. The CDR3 runs to 15 residues. Here the CDR3 DNA reads TGTGCCAGCAGTCCTACAGGGGGCTCTGGAAACACCATATATTTT. Protein: CASSPTGGSGNTIYF.

The chain carries TRBV2 and TRBJ1-1; tentatively, D is TRBD1 (5 bases). The CDR3 consists of 17 residues. The germline V and J ends were trimmed by 6 bases and 4 bases, with 24 bases remaining between them. Germline lookup yields CDR1 SNHLY and CDR2 FYNNEI. CDR3 region: CASSPSRWGRESTEAFF. The DNA for the CDR3 is TGTGCCAGCAGCCCATCGCGCTGGGGGAGGGAGAGCACTGAAGCTTTCTTT.

This clone appeared a few times. The chain recombines TRBV7-9 with TRBJ1-2, with D possibly TRBD1 on 6 matching bases. The CDR3 is made up of 14 amino acids. V was clipped by 4 bases and J by 8 bases, with 17 bases between them. Germline V gene data show CDR1 as SEHNR and CDR2 as FQNEAQ (reference sequence). CDR3 residues: CASSSPGQFNGYTF. CDR3 nucleotide sequence: TGTGCCAGCAGCTCCCCGGGACAATTTAACGGCTACACCTTC. Based on the CDR3 plus reference TRBV7-9 and TRBJ1-2, the full variable domain is DTGVSQNPRHKITKRGQNVTFRCDPISEHNRLYWYRQTLGQGPEFLTYFQNEAQLEKSRLLSDRFSAERPKGSFSTLEIQRTEQGDSAMYLCASSSPGQFNGYTFGSGTRLTVV.

The chain uses TRBV28 and TRBJ1-6, with no clear D. Germline V gene sequence: CDR1 MDHEN, CDR2 SYDVKM. The CDR3 is 14 amino acids. Trimming removed 7 bases from V and 6 bases from J, with 13 bases in between. CDR3 DNA sequence: TGTGCCAGCATGAATGATAACGGTAATTCACCCCTCCACTTT. This sequence encodes CASMNDNGNSPLHF. The full variable domain, with the rest looked up from reference TRBV28 and TRBJ1-6, is DVKVTQSSRYLVKRTGEKVFLECVQDMDHENMFWYRQDPGLGLRLIYFSYDVKMKEKGDIPEGYSVSREKKERFSLILESASTNQTSMYLCASMNDNGNSPLHFGNGTRLTVT.

V is TRBV7-6 and J is TRBJ1-5; a weak D match, TRBD1 (6 bases). The CDR3 is 15 residues long. V dropped 5 bases and J dropped 1 base, with 12 bases sitting between them. Germline V gene data show CDR1 as SGHVS and CDR2 as FNYEAQ. CDR3 nucleotide sequence: TGTGCCAGCAGCCCCGGGACATTAAGCAATCAGCCCCAGCATTTT. Its translation is CASSPGTLSNQPQHF. The complete variable domain, with remaining parts taken from reference TRBV7-6 and TRBJ1-5, reads GAGVSQSPRYKVTKRGQDVALRCDPISGHVSLYWYRQALGQGPEFLTYFNYEAQQDKSGLPNDRFSAERPEGSISTLTIQRTEQRDSAMYRCASSPGTLSNQPQHFGDGTRLSIL.

V usage is TRBV2 and J usage is TRBJ2-7; possibly TRBD2 for D (5 bases). The CDR3 spans 12 residues. V was clipped by 6 bases and J by 0 bases, with 6 bases between them. The germline V gene encodes CDR1 SNHLY and CDR2 FYNNEI. The CDR3 spells CASRGSSYEQYV. CDR3 sequence (DNA): TGTGCCAGCAGGGGGAGCTCCTACGAGCAGTACGTC.

J is TRBJ1-5 and V is TRBV27; no clear D gene. Per the germline V gene, CDR1 is MNHEY and CDR2 is SMNVEV (reference sequence). V was shortened by 7 bases and J by 2 bases, with 15 bases between the two germline ends. CDR3 length equals 15 residues. In nucleotides, the CDR3 is TGTGCCAGCACCCCCTTATCCGGGGGCAATCAGCCCCAGCATTTT. Translated: CASTPLSGGNQPQHF.

The CDR3 is CASSSQRTGFNEKLFF. The DNA of the CDR3 is TGTGCCAGCAGCTCACAGAGGACAGGGTTTAATGAAAAACTGTTTTTT. The rearrangement uses TRBV3-1 (or the pseudogene TRBV3-2) and TRBJ1-4, with 8 bases fitting TRBD1. The CDR3 is 16 residues long. Germline assignment: CDR1 LGHDT and CDR2 YNNKEL (reference sequence). Losses at the gene ends were 5 bases for V and 4 bases for J; bases not matched to a gene: 9.

The chain employs TRBV11-2 and TRBJ2-3, with unresolved D. This CDR3 contains 16 residues. With 7 bases removed from V and 2 bases from J, the gap between germline ends came to 19 bases. Germline-derived CDR1 and CDR2 are SGHAT and FQNNGV. The CDR3 nucleotides read TGTGCCAGCACCCGGCGCGGAAAACCCTTCACAGATACGCAGTATTTT. Translating gives CASTRRGKPFTDTQYF.

The chain has TRBV7-8 and TRBJ1-1; D gene unclear. Germline V gene sequence: CDR1 SGHVS, CDR2 FQNEAQ. The CDR3 runs 15 residues. Trimming removed 0 bases from V and 0 bases from J, with 8 bases in between. This chain's CDR3 is CASSLARTLNTEAFF. DNA for the CDR3: TGTGCCAGCAGCTTAGCCCGGACTCTGAACACTGAAGCTTTCTTT.

The chain couples TRBV29-1 to TRBJ1-1, with 12 positions matching TRBD1. Germline CDR1 reads SQVTM; CDR2 reads ANQGSEA. Trimming at V came to 6 bases and at J to 10 bases, leaving 9 bases not matched to a gene. The CDR3 contains 13 residues. The CDR3 here is CSVWGQGAGGAFF. For the CDR3, the DNA is TGCAGCGTGTGGGGACAGGGGGCGGGTGGAGCTTTCTTT.

This sequence joins TRBV29-1 and TRBJ2-1, with a weak D call TRBD2 (6 bases). This CDR3 is 13 amino acids long. CDR1 is SQVTM, CDR2 ANQGSEA, per germline. V was pared by 4 bases and J by 1 base, with 8 bases between. The CDR3 DNA reads as TGCAGCGTTGGGGGGGTGTCCTACAATGAGCAGTTCTTC. Its translation is CSVGGVSYNEQFF.

V is TRBV11-3 and J is TRBJ2-7, with TRBD2 identical over 11 bases. This CDR3 has 17 amino acids. Germline values: CDR1 SGHNT, CDR2 YENEEA. V lost 5 bases and J lost 7; bases outside the gene matches: 16. As DNA, the CDR3 is TGTGCCAGCAGCGAAAAAATAGCGGGAGGGGTAGGAAAAGAGCAGTACTTC. Encoded protein: CASSEKIAGGVGKEQYF.

CDR3 amino acids: CAAGQGVFNQPQHF. CDR3 in DNA: TGTGCCGCCGGACAGGGGGTGTTTAATCAGCCCCAGCATTTT. The chain is built from TRBV24-1 and TRBJ1-5, with 10 bases lining up with TRBD1. V lost 12 bases and J lost 4; bases outside the gene matches: 8. The CDR3 has 14 amino acids. CDR1 and CDR2 (germline): KGHDR, SFDVKD.

This clone appeared many times. J is TRBJ2-2 and V is TRBV11-3; D gene uncertain. Trimming stripped 5 bases from V and 3 bases from J, with 19 bases between. CDR1 is SGHNT and CDR2 is YENEEA in the germline V gene. The CDR3 spans 17 residues. CDR3 loop: CASSDITLLGYTGELFF. The CDR3 DNA is TGTGCCAGCAGCGATATCACCCTTCTCGGTTACACCGGGGAGCTGTTTTTT. The full variable domain, in which reference TRBV11-3 and TRBJ2-2 provide the parts outside the CDR3, is EAGVVQSPRYKIIEKKQPVAFWCNPISGHNTLYWYLQNLGQGPELLIRYENEEAVDDSQLPKDRFSAERLKGVDSTLKIQPAELGDSAVYLCASSDITLLGYTGELFFGEGSRLTVL.

The rearrangement uses TRBV3-1 (or the pseudogene TRBV3-2) and TRBJ2-3, with TRBD2 matching 9 bases. Germline values: CDR1 LGHDT, CDR2 YNNKEL (reference sequence). The CDR3 has 15 residues. With 3 bases clipped from V and 4 bases from J, the junction kept 5 bases outside the gene matches. CDR3 nucleotide sequence: TGTGCCAGCAGCCAGGTAGCGGGAGCCCCAGATACGCAGTATTTT. Its translation is CASSQVAGAPDTQYF.

J is TRBJ1-1 and V is TRBV6-1, with a tentative D call TRBD1 (6 bases). V was trimmed by 3 bases and J by 4 bases, leaving 9 bases between them. Germline V lookup: CDR1 MNHNS, CDR2 SASEGT. The CDR3 length is 13 residues. The CDR3 bases are TGTGCCAGCAGTGACCAGGGGCCCACTGAAGCTTTCTTT. This gives the protein CASSDQGPTEAFF.

The chain carries TRBV6-6 and TRBJ1-3; no definite D call. The V and J ends lost 5 bases and 0 bases respectively, with 8 bases between them. The CDR3 has 14 amino acids. Germline CDR1 MNHNY, CDR2 SVGAGI (reference sequence). The CDR3 bases are TGTGCCAGCAGTCAACAGCTCTCTGGAAACACCATATATTTT. It yields the protein CASSQQLSGNTIYF.

The rearrangement uses TRBV4-2 and TRBJ1-1; possible D gene TRBD1, 6 bases. The CDR3 is 15 amino acids. V shed 0 bases and J shed 4 bases, with 12 bases lying between them. The germline CDR1 and CDR2 sequences are LGHNA and YNFKEQ. The CDR3 sequence is CASSQEWGLRTEAFF. CDR3 bases: TGTGCCAGCAGCCAAGAGTGGGGGCTACGCACTGAAGCTTTCTTT.

This rearrangement joins TRBV11-3 to TRBJ1-6; 8 bases map to TRBD1. The CDR3 runs 17 residues. J gave up 0 bases and V 4 bases, and 5 bases lay outside the gene matches. Germline CDR1 SGHNT, CDR2 YENEEA. CDR3 sequence: CASSSRGLSSYNSPLHF. CDR3 sequence (DNA): TGTGCCAGCAGCTCCAGGGGGCTGAGCTCCTATAATTCACCCCTCCACTTT.

The chain carries TRBV10-3 and TRBJ1-2, with a possible D match to TRBD1 (5 bases). Trimming stripped 11 bases from V and 3 bases from J, with 19 bases between. Per the germline V gene, CDR1 is ENHRY and CDR2 is SYGVKD. This CDR3 has 14 amino acids. The CDR3 sequence is CAAFHGSGDYGYTF. CDR3 nucleotide sequence: TGTGCCGCTTTTCACGGGTCGGGGGACTATGGCTACACCTTC.